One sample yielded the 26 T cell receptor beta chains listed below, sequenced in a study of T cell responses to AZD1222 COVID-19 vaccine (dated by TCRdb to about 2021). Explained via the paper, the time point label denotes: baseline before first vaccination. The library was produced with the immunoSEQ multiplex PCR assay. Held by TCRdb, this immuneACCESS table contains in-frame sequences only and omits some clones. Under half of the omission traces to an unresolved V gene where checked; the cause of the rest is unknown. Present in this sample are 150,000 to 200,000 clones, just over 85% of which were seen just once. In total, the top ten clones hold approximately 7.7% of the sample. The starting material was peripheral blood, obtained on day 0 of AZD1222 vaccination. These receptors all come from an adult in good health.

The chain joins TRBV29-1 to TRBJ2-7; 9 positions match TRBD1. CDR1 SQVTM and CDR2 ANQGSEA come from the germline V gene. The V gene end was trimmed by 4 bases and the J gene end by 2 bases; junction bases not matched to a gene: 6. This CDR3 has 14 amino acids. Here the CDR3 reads CSVARDREPYEQYF. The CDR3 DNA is TGCAGCGTTGCCCGGGACAGGGAACCCTACGAGCAGTACTTC.

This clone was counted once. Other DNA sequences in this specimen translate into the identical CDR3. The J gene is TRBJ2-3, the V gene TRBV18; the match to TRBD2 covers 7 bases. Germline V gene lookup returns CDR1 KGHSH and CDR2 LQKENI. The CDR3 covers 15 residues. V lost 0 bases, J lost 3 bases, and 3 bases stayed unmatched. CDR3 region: CASSPPGLPTDTQYF. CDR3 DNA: TGTGCCAGCTCACCACCGGGACTACCAACAGATACGCAGTATTTT.

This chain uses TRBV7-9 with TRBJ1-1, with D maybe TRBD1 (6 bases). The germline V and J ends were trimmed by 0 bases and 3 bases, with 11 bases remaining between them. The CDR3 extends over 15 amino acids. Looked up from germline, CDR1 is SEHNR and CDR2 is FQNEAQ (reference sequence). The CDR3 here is CASSLALGQHTEAFF. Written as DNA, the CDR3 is TGTGCCAGCAGCTTAGCGTTAGGACAGCACACTGAAGCTTTCTTT. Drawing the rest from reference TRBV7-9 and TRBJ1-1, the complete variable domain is DTGVSQNPRHKITKRGQNVTFRCDPISEHNRLYWYRQTLGQGPEFLTYFQNEAQLEKSRLLSDRFSAERPKGSFSTLEIQRTEQGDSAMYLCASSLALGQHTEAFFGQGTRLTVV.

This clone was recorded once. The CDR3 sequence: CASSDGAILGANEKLFF. The CDR3 DNA follows: TGTGCCAGCAGTGATGGGGCGATTTTAGGTGCTAATGAAAAACTGTTTTTT. This rearrangement joins TRBV6-1 to TRBJ1-4; the D gene is possibly TRBD1 (5 bases). This CDR3 region has 17 residues. The germline V gene has CDR1 MNHNS and CDR2 SASEGT. V dropped 3 bases and J dropped 3 bases, with 17 bases sitting between them.

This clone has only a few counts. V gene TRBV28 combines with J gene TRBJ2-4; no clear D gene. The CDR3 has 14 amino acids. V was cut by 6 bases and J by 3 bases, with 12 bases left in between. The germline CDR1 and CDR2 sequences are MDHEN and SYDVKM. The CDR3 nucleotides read TGTGCCAGCAGCCCCCGGGTGGTCAAAAACATTCAGTACTTC. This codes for CASSPRVVKNIQYF.

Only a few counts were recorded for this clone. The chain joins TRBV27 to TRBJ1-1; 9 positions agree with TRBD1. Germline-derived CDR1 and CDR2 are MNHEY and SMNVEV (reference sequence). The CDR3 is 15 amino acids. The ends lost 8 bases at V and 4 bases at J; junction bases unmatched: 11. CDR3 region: CASRGGTGLGTEAFF. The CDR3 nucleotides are TGTGCCAGCCGTGGGGGGACAGGGCTTGGCACTGAAGCTTTCTTT.

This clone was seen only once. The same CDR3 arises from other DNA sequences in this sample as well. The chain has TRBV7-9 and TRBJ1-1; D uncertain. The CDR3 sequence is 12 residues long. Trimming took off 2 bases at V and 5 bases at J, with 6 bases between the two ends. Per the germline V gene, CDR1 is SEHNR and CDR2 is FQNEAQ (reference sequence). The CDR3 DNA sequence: TGTGCCAGCAGCTTACGAGGAACTGAAGCTTTCTTT. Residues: CASSLRGTEAFF.

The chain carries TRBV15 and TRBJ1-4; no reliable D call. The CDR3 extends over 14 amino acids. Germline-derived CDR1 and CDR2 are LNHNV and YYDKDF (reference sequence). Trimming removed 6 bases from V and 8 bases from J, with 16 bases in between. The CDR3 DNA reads TGTGCCACCAGTACCAGTGGGGTCAACGAAAAACTGTTTTTT. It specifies CATSTSGVNEKLFF.

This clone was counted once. The CDR3 sequence is CASSLEGGPGATEAFF. The CDR3 DNA reads as TGCGCCAGCAGCTTGGAAGGGGGTCCAGGGGCCACTGAAGCTTTCTTT. The chain couples TRBV5-1 to TRBJ1-1, with a possible D match to TRBD1 (6 bases). Trimming removed 0 bases at V and 4 bases at J, with 16 bases between. CDR1 and CDR2 (germline): SGHRS, YFSETQ. The CDR3 consists of 16 residues.

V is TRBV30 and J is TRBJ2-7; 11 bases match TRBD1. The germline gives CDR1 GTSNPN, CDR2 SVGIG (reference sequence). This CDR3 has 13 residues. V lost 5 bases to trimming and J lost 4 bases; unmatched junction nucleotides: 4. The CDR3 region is CAWGGQGGYEQYF. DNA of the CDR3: TGTGCCTGGGGGGGACAGGGGGGTTACGAGCAGTACTTC.

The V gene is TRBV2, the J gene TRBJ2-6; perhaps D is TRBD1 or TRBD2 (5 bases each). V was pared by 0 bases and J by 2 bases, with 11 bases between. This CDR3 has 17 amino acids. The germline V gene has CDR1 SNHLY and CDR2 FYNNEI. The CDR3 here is CASSEALGGPGANVLTF. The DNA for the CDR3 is TGTGCCAGCAGTGAAGCGCTTGGGGGACCTGGGGCCAACGTCCTGACTTTC.

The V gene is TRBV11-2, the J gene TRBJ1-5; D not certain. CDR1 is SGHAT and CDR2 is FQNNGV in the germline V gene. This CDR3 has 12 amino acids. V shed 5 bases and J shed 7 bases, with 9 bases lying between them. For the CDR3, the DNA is TGTGCCAGCAGCCAGGAGGAGCAGCCCCAGCATTTT. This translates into CASSQEEQPQHF.

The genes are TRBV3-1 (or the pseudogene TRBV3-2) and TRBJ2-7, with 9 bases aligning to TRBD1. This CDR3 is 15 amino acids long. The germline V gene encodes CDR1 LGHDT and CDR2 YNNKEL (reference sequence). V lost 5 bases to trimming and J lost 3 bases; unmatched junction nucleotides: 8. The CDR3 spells CASSVPGTGIYEQYF. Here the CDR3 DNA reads TGTGCCAGCAGCGTCCCCGGGACAGGGATCTACGAGCAGTACTTC.

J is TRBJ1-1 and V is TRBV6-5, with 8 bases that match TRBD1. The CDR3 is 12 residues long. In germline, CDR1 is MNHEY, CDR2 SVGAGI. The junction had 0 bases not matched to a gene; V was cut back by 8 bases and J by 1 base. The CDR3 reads CASGQGNTEAFF. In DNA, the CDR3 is TGTGCCAGCGGACAGGGGAACACTGAAGCTTTCTTT.

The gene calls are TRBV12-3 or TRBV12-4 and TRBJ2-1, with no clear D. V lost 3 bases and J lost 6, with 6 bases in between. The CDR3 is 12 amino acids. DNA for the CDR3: TGTGCCAGCAGTTTTGTCGGCAATGAGCAGTTCTTC. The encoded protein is CASSFVGNEQFF.

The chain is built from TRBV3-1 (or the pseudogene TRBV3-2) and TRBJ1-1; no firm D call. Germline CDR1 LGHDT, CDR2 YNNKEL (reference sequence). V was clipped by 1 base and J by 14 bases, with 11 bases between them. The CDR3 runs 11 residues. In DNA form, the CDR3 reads TGTGCCAGCAGCCAAGGTCGGTGGCCATTCTTT. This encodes CASSQGRWPFF.

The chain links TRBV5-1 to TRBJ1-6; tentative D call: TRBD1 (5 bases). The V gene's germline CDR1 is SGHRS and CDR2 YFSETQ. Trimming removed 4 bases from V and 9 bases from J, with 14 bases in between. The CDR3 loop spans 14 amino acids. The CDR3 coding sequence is TGCGCCAGCAGCCCGGCCGGGGACGGTTCACCCCTCCACTTT. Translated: CASSPAGDGSPLHF.

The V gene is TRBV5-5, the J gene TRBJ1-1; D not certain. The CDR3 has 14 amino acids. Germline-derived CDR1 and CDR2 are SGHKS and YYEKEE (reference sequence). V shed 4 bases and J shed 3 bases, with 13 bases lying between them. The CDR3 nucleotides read TGTGCCAGCAGCCGGGTAGGGAGGGACACTGAAGCTTTCTTT. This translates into CASSRVGRDTEAFF.

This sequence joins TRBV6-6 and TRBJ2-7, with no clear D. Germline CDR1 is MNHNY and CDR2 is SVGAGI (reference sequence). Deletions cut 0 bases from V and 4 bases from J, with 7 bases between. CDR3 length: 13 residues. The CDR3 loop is CASSYSDRYEQYF. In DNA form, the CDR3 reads TGTGCCAGCAGTTACTCAGATCGGTACGAGCAGTACTTC.

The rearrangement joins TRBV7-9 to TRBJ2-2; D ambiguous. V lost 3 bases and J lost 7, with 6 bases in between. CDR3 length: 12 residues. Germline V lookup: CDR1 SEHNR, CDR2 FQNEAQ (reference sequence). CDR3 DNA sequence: TGTGCCAGCAGCTTCGACTTCGGGGAGCTGTTTTTT. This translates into CASSFDFGELFF.

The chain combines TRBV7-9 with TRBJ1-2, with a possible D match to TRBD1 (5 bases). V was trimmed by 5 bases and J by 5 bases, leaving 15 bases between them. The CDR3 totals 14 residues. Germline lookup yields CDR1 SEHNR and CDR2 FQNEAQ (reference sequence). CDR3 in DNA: TGTGCCAGCAGCCGGACATCCCAGATTTATGGCTACACCTTC. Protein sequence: CASSRTSQIYGYTF. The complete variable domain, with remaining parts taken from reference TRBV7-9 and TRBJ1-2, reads DTGVSQNPRHKITKRGQNVTFRCDPISEHNRLYWYRQTLGQGPEFLTYFQNEAQLEKSRLLSDRFSAERPKGSFSTLEIQRTEQGDSAMYLCASSRTSQIYGYTFGSGTRLTVV.

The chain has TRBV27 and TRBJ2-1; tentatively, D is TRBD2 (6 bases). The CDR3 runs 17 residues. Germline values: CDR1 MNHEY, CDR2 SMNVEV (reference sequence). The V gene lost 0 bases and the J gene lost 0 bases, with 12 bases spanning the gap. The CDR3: CASSLSGGRGSYNEQFF. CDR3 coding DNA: TGTGCCAGCAGTTTATCCGGTGGGCGGGGCTCCTACAATGAGCAGTTCTTC.

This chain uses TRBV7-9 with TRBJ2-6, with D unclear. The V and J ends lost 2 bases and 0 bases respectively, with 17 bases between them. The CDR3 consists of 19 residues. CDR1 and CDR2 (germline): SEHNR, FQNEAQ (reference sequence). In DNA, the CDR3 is TGTGCCAGCAGCTTATATTCCCAGGCGTCACGCTCTGGGGCCAACGTCCTGACTTTC. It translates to CASSLYSQASRSGANVLTF.

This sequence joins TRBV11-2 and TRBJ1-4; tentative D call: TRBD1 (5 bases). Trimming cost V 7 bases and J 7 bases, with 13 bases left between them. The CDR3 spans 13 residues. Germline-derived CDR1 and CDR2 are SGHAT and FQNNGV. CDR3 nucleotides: TGTGCCAGCACCCAAACGAGGGGTGAAAAACTGTTTTTT. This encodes CASTQTRGEKLFF.

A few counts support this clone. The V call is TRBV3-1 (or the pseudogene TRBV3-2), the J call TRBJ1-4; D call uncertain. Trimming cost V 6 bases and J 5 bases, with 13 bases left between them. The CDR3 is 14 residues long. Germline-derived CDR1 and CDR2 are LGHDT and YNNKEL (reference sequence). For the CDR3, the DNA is TGTGCCAGCAGTCGGACTTTTTCGAATGAAAAACTGTTTTTT. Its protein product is CASSRTFSNEKLFF.

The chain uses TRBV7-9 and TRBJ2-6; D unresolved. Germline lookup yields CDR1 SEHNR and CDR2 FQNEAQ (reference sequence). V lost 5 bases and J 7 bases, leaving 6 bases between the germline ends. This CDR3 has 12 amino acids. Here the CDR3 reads CASSPGANVLTF. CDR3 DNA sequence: TGTGCCAGCAGCCCGGGCGCCAACGTCCTGACTTTC. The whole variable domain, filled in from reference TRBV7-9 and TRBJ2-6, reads DTGVSQNPRHKITKRGQNVTFRCDPISEHNRLYWYRQTLGQGPEFLTYFQNEAQLEKSRLLSDRFSAERPKGSFSTLEIQRTEQGDSAMYLCASSPGANVLTFGAGSRLTVL.